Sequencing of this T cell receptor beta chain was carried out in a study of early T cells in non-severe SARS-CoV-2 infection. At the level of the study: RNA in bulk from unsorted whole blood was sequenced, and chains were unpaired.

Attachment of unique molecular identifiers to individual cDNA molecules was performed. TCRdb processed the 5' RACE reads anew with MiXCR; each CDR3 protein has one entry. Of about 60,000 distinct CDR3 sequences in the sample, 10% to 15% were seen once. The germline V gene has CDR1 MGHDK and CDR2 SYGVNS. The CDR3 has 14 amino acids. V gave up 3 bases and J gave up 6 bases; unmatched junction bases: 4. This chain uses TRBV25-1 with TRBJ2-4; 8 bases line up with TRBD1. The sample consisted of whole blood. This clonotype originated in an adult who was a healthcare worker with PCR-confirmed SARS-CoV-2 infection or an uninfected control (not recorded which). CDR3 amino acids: CASSDRGQGNIQYF. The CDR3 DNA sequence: TGTGCCAGCAGTGACAGGGGGCAGGGAAACATTCAGTACTTC.